A selection of T cell receptor beta chains follows, all from one sample in a study of CD8+CD57+ T cells in acquired aplastic anemia. TCRdb reanalysed the reads using MiXCR and keeps one entry per CDR3 protein. The profile shows approximately 220,000 distinct CDR3 sequences, around 43% of them singletons. Sequencing input: sorted CD4+, CD8+, or CD8+CD57+ T cells (not recorded which) from PBMCs. The receptors here all came from a human donor with aplastic anemia. Both conserved end residues are part of each CDR3. The D gene is left open where the match is weak. Where a row states a size, it is once, few, many or the class of an expanded clone; other rows omit it.

TRBJ2-3 | TRBV5-6 | NA | NA | CASSLVASASTDTQYF | TGTGCCAGCAGCTTGGTTGCTAGCGCTAGCACAGATACGCAGTATTTT
TRBJ1-5 | TRBV25-1 | TRBD1 | NA | CASSPTGSSNQPQHF | TGTGCCAGCAGCCCGACAGGGTCGAGCAATCAGCCCCAGCATTTT
TRBJ2-7 | TRBV12-3/TRBV12-4 | TRBD1 | NA | CASSPYGTGVHEQYF | TGTGCCAGCAGTCCATACGGGACAGGGGTGCACGAGCAGTACTTC
TRBJ1-1 | TRBV5-1 | NA | NA | CASSQRGEFAEAFF | TGCGCCAGCAGCCAGAGAGGGGAGTTTGCTGAAGCTTTCTTT
TRBJ2-3 | TRBV12-3/TRBV12-4 | NA | NA | CASSYLQTTDTQYF | TGTGCCAGCAGTTACTTACAAACCACAGATACGCAGTATTTT
TRBJ1-5 | TRBV4-2 | NA | few | CASSQGGLPLMF | TGTGCCAGCAGCCAAGGGGGCTTACCTCTGATGTTT
TRBJ2-3 | TRBV7-2 | NA | NA | CASPRRAMSTDTQYF | TGTGCCAGCCCTAGACGGGCAATGAGCACAGATACGCAGTATTTT
TRBJ1-6 | TRBV20-1 | NA | many | CSASFVEGVYSPLHF | TGCAGTGCTAGCTTCGTTGAGGGTGTTTATTCACCCCTCCACTTT
TRBJ2-7 | TRBV7-9 | NA | many | CASSTSQGGPSIPREQYF | TGTGCCAGCAGCACATCACAGGGAGGTCCTTCCATTCCCCGAGAGCAGTACTTC
TRBJ2-7 | TRBV7-6 | NA | many | CASSLATSGAYEQYF | TGTGCCAGCAGCTTAGCCACCAGCGGAGCCTACGAGCAGTACTTC
TRBJ2-1 | TRBV7-9 | TRBD2 | many | CASSFPYSGRNYNEQFF | TGTGCCAGCAGCTTCCCTTATAGCGGGAGGAACTACAATGAGCAGTTCTTC
TRBJ2-1 | TRBV7-9 | NA | many | CASSSRDSGSYNEQFF | TGTGCCAGCAGCTCTCGGGACTCAGGGTCATACAATGAGCAGTTCTTC
TRBJ1-6 | TRBV27 | NA | many | CASSPGGYVSPLHF | TGTGCCAGCAGCCCCGGAGGGTACGTTTCACCCCTCCACTTT
TRBJ2-7 | TRBV27 | TRBD1 | few | CASSSDRAGYEQYF | TGTGCCAGCAGTTCGGACAGGGCAGGGTACGAGCAGTACTTC
TRBJ2-7 | TRBV7-9 | TRBD2 | many | CASSLLADLEYEQYF | TGTGCCAGCAGCTTACTAGCGGACTTGGAGTACGAGCAGTACTTC
TRBJ1-1 | TRBV6-2/TRBV6-3 | NA | NA | CASAGREAFF | TGTGCCAGCGCGGGCCGCGAAGCTTTCTTT
TRBJ2-5 | TRBV7-9 | TRBD1 | many | CASSQTGKETQYF | TGTGCCAGCAGTCAGACAGGGAAAGAGACCCAGTACTTC
TRBJ1-2 | TRBV29-1 | TRBD1 | few | CSVNGQGRLYGYTF | TGCAGCGTGAACGGACAGGGGAGGCTATATGGCTACACCTTC
TRBJ2-3 | TRBV6-1 | TRBD2 | NA | CASSDEEAGAPHKYF | TGTGCCAGCAGTGATGAGGAAGCGGGAGCCCCTCATAAGTATTTT
TRBJ1-1 | TRBV28 | NA | few | CASSPTLQGRNTEAFF | TGTGCCAGCAGTCCGACCCTCCAGGGGCGGAACACTGAAGCTTTCTTT
TRBJ2-1 | TRBV20-1 | TRBD1 | many | CSAETRETGDFWREQFF | TGCAGTGCCGAGACAAGAGAAACAGGGGATTTTTGGCGTGAGCAGTTCTTC
TRBJ1-2 | TRBV19 | TRBD1 | NA | CASSIDGQGRNFGYTF | TGTGCCAGTAGTATAGATGGACAGGGAAGGAACTTTGGCTACACCTTC
TRBJ2-1 | TRBV24-1 | NA | NA | CATSVVNEQFF | TGTGCCACCAGTGTGGTAAATGAGCAGTTCTTC
TRBJ1-1 | TRBV12-3/TRBV12-4 | NA | many | CASSEIEMNTEAFF | TGTGCCAGCAGTGAAATAGAAATGAACACTGAAGCTTTCTTT
TRBJ2-1 | TRBV20-1 | TRBD2 | once | CSARDPSTSGRAFDNEQFF | TGCAGTGCTAGAGACCCCTCGACTAGCGGGAGGGCCTTCGATAATGAGCAGTTCTTC
TRBJ1-3 | TRBV5-1 | NA | NA | CASSLLPQGDTIYF | TGCGCCAGCAGCTTGCTGCCCCAGGGAGACACCATATATTTT
TRBJ2-7 | TRBV29-1 | NA | many | CSVGGSGPSEQYF | TGCAGCGTTGGTGGTAGCGGCCCCTCCGAGCAGTACTTC
TRBJ1-4 | TRBV27 | NA | many | CASSKTGSIEKLFF | TGTGCCAGCAGCAAAACGGGGAGTATTGAAAAACTGTTTTTT
TRBJ1-2 | TRBV10-2 | TRBD1 | once | CASNNPGQGTYGYTF | TGCGCCAGCAACAATCCGGGACAGGGAACCTATGGCTACACCTTC
TRBJ2-3 | TRBV11-3 | NA | few | CASSQVYRVGADTQYF | TGCGCCAGCAGCCAAGTTTACAGGGTGGGGGCAGATACGCAGTATTTT
TRBJ1-6 | TRBV6-2/TRBV6-3 | NA | many | CASSYVFGRRNSPLHF | TGTGCCAGCAGTTACGTCTTCGGGAGACGAAATTCACCCCTCCACTTT
TRBJ2-4 | TRBV6-5 | NA | few | CASSPPGWDKNIQYF | TGTGCCAGCAGTCCCCCCGGTTGGGACAAAAACATTCAGTACTTC
TRBJ2-7 | TRBV12-3/TRBV12-4 | TRBD2 | many | CASSLSGGISEQYF | TGTGCCAGCAGTTTATCGGGGGGAATAAGCGAGCAGTACTTC
TRBJ2-1 | TRBV5-4 | TRBD2 | NA | CASSLASGDPGEQFF | TGTGCCAGCAGCTTAGCTAGCGGGGACCCGGGAGAGCAGTTCTTC
TRBJ2-7 | TRBV4-1 | NA | many | CASSQGRGGYEQYF | TGTGCCAGCAGCCAAGGCAGGGGGGGGTACGAGCAGTACTTC
TRBJ1-2 | TRBV19 | NA | NA | CASSARERFYGYTF | TGTGCCAGTAGTGCACGGGAACGGTTCTATGGCTACACCTTC
TRBJ1-2 | TRBV12-3/TRBV12-4 | NA | many | CASSFAGAHGYTF | TGTGCCAGCAGTTTTGCGGGGGCACATGGCTACACCTTC
TRBJ2-5 | TRBV29-1 | NA | few | CSVGSLRQGPGETQYF | TGCAGCGTTGGATCACTGCGGCAGGGGCCGGGAGAGACCCAGTACTTC
TRBJ2-7 | TRBV19 | TRBD1 | NA | CASSTGKGASYEQYF | TGTGCCAGTAGTACCGGGAAGGGGGCCTCCTACGAGCAGTACTTC
TRBJ1-2 | TRBV11-2 | NA | NA | CASSFIRGSRYTF | TGTGCCAGCAGCTTTATCAGGGGTTCTCGCTACACCTTC
TRBJ1-1 | TRBV9 | NA | once | CASVNTGAFF | TGTGCCAGCGTGAACACTGGAGCTTTCTTT
TRBJ1-6 | TRBV28 | NA | NA | CASSQPLHF | TGTGCCAGCAGCCAGCCCCTCCACTTT
TRBJ1-6 | TRBV2 | NA | few | CASREENGSPLHF | TGTGCCAGCAGGGAGGAGAATGGTTCACCCCTCCACTTT